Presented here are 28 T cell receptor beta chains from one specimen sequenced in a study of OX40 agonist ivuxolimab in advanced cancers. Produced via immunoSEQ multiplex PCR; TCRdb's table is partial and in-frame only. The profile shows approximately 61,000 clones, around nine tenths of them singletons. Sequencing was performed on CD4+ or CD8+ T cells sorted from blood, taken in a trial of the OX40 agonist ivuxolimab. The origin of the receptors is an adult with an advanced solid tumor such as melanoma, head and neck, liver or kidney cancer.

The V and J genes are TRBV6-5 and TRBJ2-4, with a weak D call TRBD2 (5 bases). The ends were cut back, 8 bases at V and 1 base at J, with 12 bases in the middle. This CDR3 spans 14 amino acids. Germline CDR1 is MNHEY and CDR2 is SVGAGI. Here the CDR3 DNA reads TGTGCCAGCCGGCTTCGCGGGGCCAAAAACATTCAGTACTTC. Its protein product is CASRLRGAKNIQYF.

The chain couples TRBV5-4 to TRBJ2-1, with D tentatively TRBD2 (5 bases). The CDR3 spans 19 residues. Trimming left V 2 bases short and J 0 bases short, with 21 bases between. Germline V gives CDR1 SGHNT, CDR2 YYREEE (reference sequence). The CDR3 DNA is TGTGCCAGCAGCTTCCCCGTTTTACCAAGCGGACCCTCCTACAATGAGCAGTTCTTC. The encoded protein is CASSFPVLPSGPSYNEQFF.

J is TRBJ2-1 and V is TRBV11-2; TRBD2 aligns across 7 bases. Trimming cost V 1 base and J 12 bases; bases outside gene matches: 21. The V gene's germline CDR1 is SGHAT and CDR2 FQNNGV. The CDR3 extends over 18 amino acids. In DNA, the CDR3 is TGTGCCAGCAGCTTAGCGGGGACGGGCGGGAGTGCGAATGCTGGGCAGTTCTTC. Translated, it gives CASSLAGTGGSANAGQFF.

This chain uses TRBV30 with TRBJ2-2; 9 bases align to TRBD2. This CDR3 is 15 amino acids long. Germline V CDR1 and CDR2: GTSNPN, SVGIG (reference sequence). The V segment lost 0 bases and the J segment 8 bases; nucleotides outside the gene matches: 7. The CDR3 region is CAWSVEVAGVGELFF. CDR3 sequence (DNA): TGTGCCTGGAGTGTAGAGGTAGCGGGAGTTGGGGAGCTGTTTTTT.

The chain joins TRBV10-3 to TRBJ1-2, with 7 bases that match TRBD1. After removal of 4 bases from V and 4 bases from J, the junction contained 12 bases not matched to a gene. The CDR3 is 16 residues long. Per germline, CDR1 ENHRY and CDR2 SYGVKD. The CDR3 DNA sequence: TGTGCCATCAGTGGCCCTGTTAAAGGGGGCACCTATGGCTACACCTTC. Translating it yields CAISGPVKGGTYGYTF.

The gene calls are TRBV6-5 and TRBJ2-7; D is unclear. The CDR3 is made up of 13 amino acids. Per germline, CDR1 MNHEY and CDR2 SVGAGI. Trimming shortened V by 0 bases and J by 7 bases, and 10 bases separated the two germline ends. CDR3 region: CASSYSEGREQYF. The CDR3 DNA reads TGTGCCAGCAGTTACTCGGAAGGCCGGGAGCAGTACTTC.

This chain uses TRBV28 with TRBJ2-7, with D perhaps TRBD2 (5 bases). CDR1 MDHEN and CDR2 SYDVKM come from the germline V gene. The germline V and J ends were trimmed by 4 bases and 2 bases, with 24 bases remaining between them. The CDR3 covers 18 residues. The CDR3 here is CASSYLFYGDPGAYEQYF. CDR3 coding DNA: TGTGCCAGCAGTTACCTTTTCTACGGCGATCCCGGGGCCTACGAGCAGTACTTC.

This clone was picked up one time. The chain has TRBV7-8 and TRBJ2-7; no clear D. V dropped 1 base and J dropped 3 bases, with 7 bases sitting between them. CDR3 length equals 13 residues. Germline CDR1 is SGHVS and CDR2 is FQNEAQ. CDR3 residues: CASSLDPGYEQYF. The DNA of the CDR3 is TGTGCCAGCAGCTTAGACCCGGGCTACGAGCAGTACTTC.

CDR3 loop: CAIGGPEAFF. The CDR3 region has the DNA TGTGCCATTGGGGGGCCTGAAGCTTTCTTT. The genes are TRBV10-3 and TRBJ1-1; D perhaps matches TRBD1 (6 bases). Trimming pared 9 bases from V and 6 bases from J, leaving 8 bases between. The CDR3 extends over 10 amino acids. Germline CDR1 is ENHRY and CDR2 is SYGVKD.

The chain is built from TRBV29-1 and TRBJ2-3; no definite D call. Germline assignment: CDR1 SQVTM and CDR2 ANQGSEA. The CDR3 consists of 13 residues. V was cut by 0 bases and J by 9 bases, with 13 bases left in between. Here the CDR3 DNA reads TGCAGCGTTGAAGATCCGCTTAGCATCACGCAGTATTTT. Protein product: CSVEDPLSITQYF.

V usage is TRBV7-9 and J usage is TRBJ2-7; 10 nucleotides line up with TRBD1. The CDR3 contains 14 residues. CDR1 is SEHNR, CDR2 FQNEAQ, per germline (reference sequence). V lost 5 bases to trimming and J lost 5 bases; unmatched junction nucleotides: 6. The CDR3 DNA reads TGTGCCAGCAGCGAAGGACAGGGGGATAACGAGCAGTACTTC. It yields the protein CASSEGQGDNEQYF.

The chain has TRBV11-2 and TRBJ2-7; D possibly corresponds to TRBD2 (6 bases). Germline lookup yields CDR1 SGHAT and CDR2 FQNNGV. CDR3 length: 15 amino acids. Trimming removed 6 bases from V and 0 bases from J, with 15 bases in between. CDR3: CASSKTRMSSYEQYF. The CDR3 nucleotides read TGTGCCAGCAGTAAGACTAGGATGAGCTCCTACGAGCAGTACTTC.

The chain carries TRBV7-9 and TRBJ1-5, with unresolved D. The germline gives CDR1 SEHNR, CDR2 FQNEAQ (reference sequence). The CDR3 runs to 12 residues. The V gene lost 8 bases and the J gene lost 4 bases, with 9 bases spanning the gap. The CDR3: CASARENQPQHF. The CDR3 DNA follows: TGTGCCAGCGCCCGGGAGAATCAGCCCCAGCATTTT. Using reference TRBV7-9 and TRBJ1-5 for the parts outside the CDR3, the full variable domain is DTGVSQNPRHKITKRGQNVTFRCDPISEHNRLYWYRQTLGQGPEFLTYFQNEAQLEKSRLLSDRFSAERPKGSFSTLEIQRTEQGDSAMYLCASARENQPQHFGDGTRLSIL.

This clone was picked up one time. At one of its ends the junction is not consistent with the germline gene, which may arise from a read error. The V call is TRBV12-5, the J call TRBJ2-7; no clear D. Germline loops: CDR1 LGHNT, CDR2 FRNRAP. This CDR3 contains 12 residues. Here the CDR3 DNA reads TGTGCTAGTGGTTTCGACCTTGCTGGATTGGGCTTC. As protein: CASGFDLAGLGF. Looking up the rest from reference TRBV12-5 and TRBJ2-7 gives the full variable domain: DARVTQTPRHKVTEMGQEVTMRCQPILGHNTVFWYRQTMMQGLELLAYFRNRAPLDDSGMPKDRFSAEMPDATLATLKIQPSEPRDSAVYFCASGFDLAGLGFGPGTRLTVT.

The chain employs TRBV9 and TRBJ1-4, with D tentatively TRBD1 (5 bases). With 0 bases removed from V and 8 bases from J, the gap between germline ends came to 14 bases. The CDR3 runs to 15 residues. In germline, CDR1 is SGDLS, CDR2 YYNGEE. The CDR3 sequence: CASSVEGEGFEKLFF. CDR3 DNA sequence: TGTGCCAGCAGCGTAGAAGGGGAGGGGTTCGAAAAACTGTTTTTT.

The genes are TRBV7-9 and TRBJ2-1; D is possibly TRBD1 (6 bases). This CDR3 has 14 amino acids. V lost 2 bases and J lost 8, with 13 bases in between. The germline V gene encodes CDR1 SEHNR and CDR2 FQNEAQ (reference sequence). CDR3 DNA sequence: TGTGCCAGCAGCTTAAGCGGCGAGGGGGATGAGCAGTTCTTC. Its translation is CASSLSGEGDEQFF.

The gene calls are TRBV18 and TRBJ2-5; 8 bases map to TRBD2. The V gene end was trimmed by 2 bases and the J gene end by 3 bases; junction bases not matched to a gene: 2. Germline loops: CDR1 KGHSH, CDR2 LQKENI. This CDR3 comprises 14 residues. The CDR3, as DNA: TGTGCCAGCTCACCATCAGCGGGAGAAGAGACCCAGTACTTC. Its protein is CASSPSAGEETQYF.

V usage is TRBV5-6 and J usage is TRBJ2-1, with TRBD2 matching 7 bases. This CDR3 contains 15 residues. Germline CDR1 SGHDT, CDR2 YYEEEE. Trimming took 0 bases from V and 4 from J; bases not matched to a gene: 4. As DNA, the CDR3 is TGTGCCAGCAGCTTGGGGGGAGGGTCTTACAATGAGCAGTTCTTC. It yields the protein CASSLGGGSYNEQFF.

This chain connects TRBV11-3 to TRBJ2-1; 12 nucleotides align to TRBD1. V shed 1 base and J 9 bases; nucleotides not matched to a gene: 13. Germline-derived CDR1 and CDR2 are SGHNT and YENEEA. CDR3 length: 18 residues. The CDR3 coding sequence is TGTGCCAGCAGCTTAGTGGCGCGGGGACAGGGGGCGCCGGGTGAGCAGTTCTTC. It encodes CASSLVARGQGAPGEQFF.

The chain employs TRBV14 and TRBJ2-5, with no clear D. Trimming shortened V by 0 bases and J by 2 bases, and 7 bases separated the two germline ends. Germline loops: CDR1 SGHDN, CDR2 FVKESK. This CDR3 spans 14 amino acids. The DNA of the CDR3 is TGTGCCAGCAGCCAAGAACCCGGACAAGAGACCCAGTACTTC. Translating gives CASSQEPGQETQYF.

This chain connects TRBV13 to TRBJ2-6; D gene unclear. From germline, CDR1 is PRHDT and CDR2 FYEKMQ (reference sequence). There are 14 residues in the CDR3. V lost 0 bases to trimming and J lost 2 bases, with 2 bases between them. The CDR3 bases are TGTGCCAGCAGCTTAGGTCCTGGGGCCAACGTCCTGACTTTC. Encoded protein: CASSLGPGANVLTF.

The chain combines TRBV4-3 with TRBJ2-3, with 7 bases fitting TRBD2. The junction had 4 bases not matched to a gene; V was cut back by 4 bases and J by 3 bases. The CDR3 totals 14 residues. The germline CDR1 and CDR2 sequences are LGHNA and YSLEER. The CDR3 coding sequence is TGCGCCAGCAGCCCGCGGGAGTCAACAGATACGCAGTATTTT. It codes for CASSPRESTDTQYF.

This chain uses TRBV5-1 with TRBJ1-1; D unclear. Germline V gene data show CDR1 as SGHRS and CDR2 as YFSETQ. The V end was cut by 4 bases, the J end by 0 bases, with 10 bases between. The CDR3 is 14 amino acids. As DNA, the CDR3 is TGCGCCAGCAGCAGGACGGAATTGAACACTGAAGCTTTCTTT. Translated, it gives CASSRTELNTEAFF.

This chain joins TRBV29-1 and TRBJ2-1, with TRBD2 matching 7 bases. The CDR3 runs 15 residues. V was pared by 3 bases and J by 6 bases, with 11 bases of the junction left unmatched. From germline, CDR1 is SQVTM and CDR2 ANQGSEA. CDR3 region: CSVDTRAGVGNEQFF. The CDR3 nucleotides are TGCAGCGTTGATACCCGCGCGGGAGTGGGCAATGAGCAGTTCTTC.

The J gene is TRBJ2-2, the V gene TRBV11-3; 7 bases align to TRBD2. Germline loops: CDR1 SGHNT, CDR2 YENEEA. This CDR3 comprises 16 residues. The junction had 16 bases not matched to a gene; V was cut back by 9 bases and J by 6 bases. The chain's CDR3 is CARLINRAGVPGELFF. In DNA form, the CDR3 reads TGTGCCAGACTAATCAATCGGGCGGGAGTTCCCGGGGAGCTGTTTTTT.

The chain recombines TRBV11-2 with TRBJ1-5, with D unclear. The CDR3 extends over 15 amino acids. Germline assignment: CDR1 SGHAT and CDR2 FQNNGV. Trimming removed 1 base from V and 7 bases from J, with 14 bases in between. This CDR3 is CASSLALLGGQPQHF. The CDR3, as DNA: TGTGCCAGCAGCTTAGCCCTACTAGGAGGGCAGCCCCAGCATTTT. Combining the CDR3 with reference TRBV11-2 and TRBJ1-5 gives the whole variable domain EAGVAQSPRYKIIEKRQSVAFWCNPISGHATLYWYQQILGQGPKLLIQFQNNGVVDDSQLPKDRFSAERLKGVDSTLKIQPAKLEDSAVYLCASSLALLGGQPQHFGDGTRLSIL.

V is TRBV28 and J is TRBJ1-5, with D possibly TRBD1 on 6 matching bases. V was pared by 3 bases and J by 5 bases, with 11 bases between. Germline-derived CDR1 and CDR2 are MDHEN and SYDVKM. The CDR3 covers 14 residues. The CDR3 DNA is TGTGCCAGCAGTTTCCGGGACACCCATCAGCCCCAGCATTTT. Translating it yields CASSFRDTHQPQHF.

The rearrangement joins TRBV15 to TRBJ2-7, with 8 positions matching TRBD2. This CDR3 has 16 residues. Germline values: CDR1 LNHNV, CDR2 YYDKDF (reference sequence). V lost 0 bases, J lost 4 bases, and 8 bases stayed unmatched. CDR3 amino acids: CATSRDRSGGAYEQYF. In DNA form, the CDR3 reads TGTGCCACCAGCAGAGATCGATCGGGGGGGGCTTACGAGCAGTACTTC.